This TCR beta chain was found in a study of OX40 agonist ivuxolimab in advanced cancers. At the level of the study: Mean age approximately 66 years, range about 23 to 79; 82.7% male. Three patients, one with hepatocellular carcinoma and two with cutaneous melanoma, achieved partial responses.

As regards this clone: Its antigen is not known.

Using immunoSEQ multiplex PCR, the repertoire was profiled, and TCRdb retains in-frame clones only, with some absent. The sample holds just under 85,000 clones; less than 85% are singletons and the top ten take approximately 0.85%. Study observations and caveats: Dosing at 0.1 to 3.0 mg/kg was accompanied by clonal expansion of CD4+ and CD8+ blood T cells by week 6.

The sequencing here drew on CD4+ or CD8+ T cells sorted from blood, taken in a trial of the OX40 agonist ivuxolimab. This TCR was recovered from an adult with an advanced solid tumor such as melanoma, head and neck, liver or kidney cancer.

The CDR3 nucleotides read TGTGCCAGCAGTCCGCGGCAGGGAGGTGAAAAACTGTTTTTT. Translating it yields CASSPRQGGEKLFF. The J gene is TRBJ1-4, the V gene TRBV6-8, with a weak D call TRBD1 (5 bases). From germline, CDR1 is MNHGY and CDR2 SAAAGT. Trimming removed 5 bases at V and 7 bases at J, with 14 bases between. CDR3 length: 14 residues.